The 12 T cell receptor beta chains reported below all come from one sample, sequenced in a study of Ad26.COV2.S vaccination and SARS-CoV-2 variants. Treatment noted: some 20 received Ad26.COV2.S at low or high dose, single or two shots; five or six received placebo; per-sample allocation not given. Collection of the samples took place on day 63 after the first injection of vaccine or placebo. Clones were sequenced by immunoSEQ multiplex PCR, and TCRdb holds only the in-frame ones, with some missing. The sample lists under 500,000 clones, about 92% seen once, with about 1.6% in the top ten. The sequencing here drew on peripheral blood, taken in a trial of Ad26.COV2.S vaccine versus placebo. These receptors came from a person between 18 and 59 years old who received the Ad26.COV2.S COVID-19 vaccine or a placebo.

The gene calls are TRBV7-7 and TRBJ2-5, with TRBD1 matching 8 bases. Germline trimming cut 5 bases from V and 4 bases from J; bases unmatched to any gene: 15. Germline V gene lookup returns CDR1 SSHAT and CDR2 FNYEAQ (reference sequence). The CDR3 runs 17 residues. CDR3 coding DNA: TGTGCCAGCAGCCCACCCTTAGTGACAGGGGCGGGAGAGACCCAGTACTTC. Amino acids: CASSPPLVTGAGETQYF.

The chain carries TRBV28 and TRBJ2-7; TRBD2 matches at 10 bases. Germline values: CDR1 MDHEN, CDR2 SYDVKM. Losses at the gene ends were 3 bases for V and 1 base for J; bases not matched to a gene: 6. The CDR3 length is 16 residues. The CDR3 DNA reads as TGTGCCAGCAGTTTTGTCACTAGCGGGGAATCCTACGAGCAGTACTTC. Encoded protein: CASSFVTSGESYEQYF.

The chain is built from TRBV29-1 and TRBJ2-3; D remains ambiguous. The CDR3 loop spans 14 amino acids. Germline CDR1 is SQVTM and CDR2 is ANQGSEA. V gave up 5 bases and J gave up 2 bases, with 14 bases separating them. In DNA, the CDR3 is TGCAGCGTTCGTTCGGCAGGCCTCACAGATACGCAGTATTTT. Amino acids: CSVRSAGLTDTQYF.

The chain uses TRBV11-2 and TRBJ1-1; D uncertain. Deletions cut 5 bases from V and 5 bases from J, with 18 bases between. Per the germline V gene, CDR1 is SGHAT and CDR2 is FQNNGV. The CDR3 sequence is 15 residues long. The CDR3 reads CASSQRQGLVTEAFF. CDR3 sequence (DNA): TGTGCCAGCAGCCAGAGACAAGGCTTGGTGACTGAAGCTTTCTTT.

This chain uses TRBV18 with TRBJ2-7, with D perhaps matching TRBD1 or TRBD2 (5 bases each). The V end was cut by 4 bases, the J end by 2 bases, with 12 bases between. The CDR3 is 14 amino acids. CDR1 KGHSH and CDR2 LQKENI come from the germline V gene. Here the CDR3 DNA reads TGTGCCAGCTCACAGGGACGGAATACCTACGAGCAGTACTTC. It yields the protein CASSQGRNTYEQYF.

The CDR3 spells CASSSPEHGELFF. CDR3 bases: TGTGCCAGCTCAAGCCCTGAGCACGGGGAGCTGTTTTTT. The chain uses TRBV9 and TRBJ2-2; D gene uncertain. This CDR3 is built from 13 residues. V shed 7 bases and J shed 7 bases, with 14 bases lying between them. Germline V CDR1 and CDR2: SGDLS, YYNGEE.

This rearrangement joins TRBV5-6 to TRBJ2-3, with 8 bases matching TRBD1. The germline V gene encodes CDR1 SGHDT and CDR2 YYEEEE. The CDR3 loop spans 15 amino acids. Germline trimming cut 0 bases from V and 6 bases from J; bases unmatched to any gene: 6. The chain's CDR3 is CASSLERRGPDTQYF. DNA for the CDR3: TGTGCCAGCAGCTTGGAGCGCAGGGGGCCCGATACGCAGTATTTT.

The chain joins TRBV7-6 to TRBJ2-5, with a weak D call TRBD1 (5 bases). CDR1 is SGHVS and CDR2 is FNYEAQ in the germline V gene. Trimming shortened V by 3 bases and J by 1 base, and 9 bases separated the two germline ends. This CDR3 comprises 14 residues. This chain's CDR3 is CASSLRQIQETQYF. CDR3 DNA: TGTGCCAGCAGCTTGCGACAGATCCAAGAGACCCAGTACTTC. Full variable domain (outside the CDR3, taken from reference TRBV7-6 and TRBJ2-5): GAGVSQSPRYKVTKRGQDVALRCDPISGHVSLYWYRQALGQGPEFLTYFNYEAQQDKSGLPNDRFSAERPEGSISTLTIQRTEQRDSAMYRCASSLRQIQETQYFGPGTRLLVL.

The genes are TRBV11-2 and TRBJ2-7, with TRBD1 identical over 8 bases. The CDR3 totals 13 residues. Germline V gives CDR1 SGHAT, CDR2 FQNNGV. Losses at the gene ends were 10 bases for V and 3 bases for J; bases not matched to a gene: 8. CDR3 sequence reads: CATAGGLSYEQYF. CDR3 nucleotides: TGTGCCACAGCAGGGGGCCTTAGCTACGAGCAGTACTTC.

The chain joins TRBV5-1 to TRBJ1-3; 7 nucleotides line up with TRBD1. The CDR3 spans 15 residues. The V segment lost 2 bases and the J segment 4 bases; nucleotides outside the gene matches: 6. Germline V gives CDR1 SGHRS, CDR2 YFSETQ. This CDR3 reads CASSFETGSGNTIYF. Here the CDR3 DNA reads TGCGCCAGCAGCTTTGAGACAGGGTCGGGAAACACCATATATTTT.

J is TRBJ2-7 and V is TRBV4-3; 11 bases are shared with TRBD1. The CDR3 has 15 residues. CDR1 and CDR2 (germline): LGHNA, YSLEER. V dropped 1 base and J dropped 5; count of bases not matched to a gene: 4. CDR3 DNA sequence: TGCGCCAGCAGCCAAGGGACAGGGGGCTTCAACGAGCAGTACTTC. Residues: CASSQGTGGFNEQYF.

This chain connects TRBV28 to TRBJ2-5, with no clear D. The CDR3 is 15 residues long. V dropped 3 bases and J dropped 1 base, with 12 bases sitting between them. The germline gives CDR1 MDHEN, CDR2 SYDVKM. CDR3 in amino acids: CASSLDGSFQETQYF. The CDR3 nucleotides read TGTGCCAGCAGTTTGGACGGGTCCTTCCAAGAGACCCAGTACTTC.